This T cell receptor (beta chain) was documented in a study of blood T cells in healthy people across ages. Study-wide results and limits: TCR beta diversity, measured per million T cells, fell in a roughly linear way with age. A strong correlation was seen between TCR beta diversity and naive T cell percentage. More naive CD4+ cells and higher diversity were found in long-lived than in aged donors.

Donors gave ten milliliters of peripheral blood apiece. From germline, CDR1 is SGHAT and CDR2 FQNNGV. This CDR3 is 13 amino acids long. V shed 1 base, J shed 8 bases, and the junction held 4 bases outside the gene matches. Of note for this clonotype: Its antigen is not identified.

Alongside a J-beta primer mix, a sample-barcoded 5' primer served in a second PCR lasting about 7 to 12 cycles. TCRdb called the 5' RACE reads again in MiXCR, with one record for every CDR3 protein. The table lists about 1.5 million distinct CDR3 sequences, approximately 38% of them singletons. The V call is TRBV11-2, the J call TRBJ1-1; 7 nucleotides line up with TRBD1. This receptor was identified in a woman younger than 30 in good health. Sequencing was carried out using blood. CDR3 bases: TGTGCCAGCAGCTTAGGGACAGGTAGAGAAGCTTTCTTT. Protein: CASSLGTGREAFF.